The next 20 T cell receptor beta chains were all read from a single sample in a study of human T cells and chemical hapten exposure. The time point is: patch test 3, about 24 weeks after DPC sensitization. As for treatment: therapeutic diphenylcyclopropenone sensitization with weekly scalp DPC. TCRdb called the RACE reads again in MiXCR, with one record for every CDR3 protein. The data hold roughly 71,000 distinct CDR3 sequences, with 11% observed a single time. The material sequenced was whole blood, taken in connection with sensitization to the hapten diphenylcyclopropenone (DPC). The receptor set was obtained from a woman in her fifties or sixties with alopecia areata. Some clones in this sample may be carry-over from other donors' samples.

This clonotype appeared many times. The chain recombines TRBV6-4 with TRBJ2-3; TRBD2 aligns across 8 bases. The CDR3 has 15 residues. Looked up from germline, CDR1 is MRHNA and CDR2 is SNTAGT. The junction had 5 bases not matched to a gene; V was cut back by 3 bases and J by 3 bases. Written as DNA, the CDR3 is TGTGCCAGCAGTGAAAATCGGGGGGGGACAGATACGCAGTATTTT. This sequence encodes CASSENRGGTDTQYF.

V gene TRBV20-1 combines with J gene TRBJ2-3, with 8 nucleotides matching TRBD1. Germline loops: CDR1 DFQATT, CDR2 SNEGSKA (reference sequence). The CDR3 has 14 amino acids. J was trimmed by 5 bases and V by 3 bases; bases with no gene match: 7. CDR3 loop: CSASDRGVRDTQYF. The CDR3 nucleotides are TGCAGTGCTAGCGACAGGGGAGTTAGAGATACGCAGTATTTT.

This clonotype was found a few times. CDR3 DNA: TGCAGCGCGAGGGCAGGGGGCGGTGAAAAACTGTTTTTT. This codes for CSARAGGGEKLFF. The rearrangement links TRBV29-1 to TRBJ1-4, with 8 bases fitting TRBD1. CDR3 length equals 13 residues. V gave up 7 bases and J gave up 7 bases; unmatched junction bases: 8. Germline V CDR1 and CDR2: SQVTM, ANQGSEA.

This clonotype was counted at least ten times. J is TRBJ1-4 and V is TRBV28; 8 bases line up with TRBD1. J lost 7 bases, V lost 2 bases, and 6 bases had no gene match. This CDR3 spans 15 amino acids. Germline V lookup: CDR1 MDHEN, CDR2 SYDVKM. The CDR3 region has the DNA TGTGCCAGCAGTTTAGGGACAGGCAGGACTGAAAAACTGTTTTTT. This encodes CASSLGTGRTEKLFF. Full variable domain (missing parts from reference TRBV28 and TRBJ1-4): DVKVTQSSRYLVKRTGEKVFLECVQDMDHENMFWYRQDPGLGLRLIYFSYDVKMKEKGDIPEGYSVSREKKERFSLILESASTNQTSMYLCASSLGTGRTEKLFFGSGTQLSVL.

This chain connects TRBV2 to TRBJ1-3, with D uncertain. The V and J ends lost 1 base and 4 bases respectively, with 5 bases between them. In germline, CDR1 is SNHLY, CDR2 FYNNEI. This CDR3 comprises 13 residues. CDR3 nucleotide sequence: TGTGCCAGCAGTGAAGTCAGGGGAAACACCATATATTTT. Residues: CASSEVRGNTIYF.

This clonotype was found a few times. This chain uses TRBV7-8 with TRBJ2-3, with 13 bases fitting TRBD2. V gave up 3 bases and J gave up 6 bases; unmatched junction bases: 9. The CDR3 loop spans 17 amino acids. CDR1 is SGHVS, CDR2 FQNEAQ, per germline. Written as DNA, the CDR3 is TGTGCCAGCAGCTTCGTACTAGCGGGAGGGCCAGGGGATACGCAGTATTTT. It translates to CASSFVLAGGPGDTQYF. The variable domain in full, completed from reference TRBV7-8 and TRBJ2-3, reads GAGVSQSPRYKVAKRGQDVALRCDPISGHVSLFWYQQALGQGPEFLTYFQNEAQLDKSGLPSDRFFAERPEGSVSTLKIQRTQQEDSAVYLCASSFVLAGGPGDTQYFGPGTRLTVL.

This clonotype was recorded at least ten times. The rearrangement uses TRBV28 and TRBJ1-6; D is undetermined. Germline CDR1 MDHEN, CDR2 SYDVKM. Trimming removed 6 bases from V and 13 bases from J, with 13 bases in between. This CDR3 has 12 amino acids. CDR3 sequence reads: CASRVTASPLHF. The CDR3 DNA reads TGTGCCAGCAGGGTTACAGCATCGCCCCTCCACTTT.

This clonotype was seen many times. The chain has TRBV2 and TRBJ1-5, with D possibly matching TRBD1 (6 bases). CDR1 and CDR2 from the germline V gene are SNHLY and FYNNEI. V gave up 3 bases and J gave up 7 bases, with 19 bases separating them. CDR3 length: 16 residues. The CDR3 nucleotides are TGTGCCAGCAGTGACACCGAGGGGGGTATCGGGCAGCCCCAGCATTTT. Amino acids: CASSDTEGGIGQPQHF.

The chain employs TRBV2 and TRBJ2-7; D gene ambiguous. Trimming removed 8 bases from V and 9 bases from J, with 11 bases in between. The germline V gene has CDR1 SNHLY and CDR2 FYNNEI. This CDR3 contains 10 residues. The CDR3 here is CASQAGPQYF. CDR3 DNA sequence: TGTGCCAGCCAGGCAGGTCCGCAGTACTTC.

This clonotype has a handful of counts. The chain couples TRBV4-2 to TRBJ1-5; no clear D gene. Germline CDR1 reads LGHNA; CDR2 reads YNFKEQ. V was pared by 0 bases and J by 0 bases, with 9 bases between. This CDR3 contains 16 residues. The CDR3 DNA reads TGTGCCAGCAGCCAAGAAAGGCCGGCTAGCAATCAGCCCCAGCATTTT. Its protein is CASSQERPASNQPQHF.

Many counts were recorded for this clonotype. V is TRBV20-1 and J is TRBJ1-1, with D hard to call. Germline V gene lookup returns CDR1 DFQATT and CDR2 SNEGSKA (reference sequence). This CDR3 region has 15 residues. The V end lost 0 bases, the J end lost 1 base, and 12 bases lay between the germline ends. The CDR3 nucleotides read TGCAGTGCTAGAGATCCCCTGAACCCGAACACTGAAGCTTTCTTT. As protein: CSARDPLNPNTEAFF.

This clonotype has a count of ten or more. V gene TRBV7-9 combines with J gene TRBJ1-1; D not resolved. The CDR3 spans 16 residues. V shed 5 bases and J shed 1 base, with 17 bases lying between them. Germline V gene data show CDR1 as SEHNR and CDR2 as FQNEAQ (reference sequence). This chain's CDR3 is CASSLGATGKNTEAFF. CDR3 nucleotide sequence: TGTGCCAGCAGCCTAGGCGCGACCGGTAAGAACACTGAAGCTTTCTTT.

The CDR3: CASSLTRWAQYF. The CDR3 bases are TGTGCCAGCAGCTTAACGCGTTGGGCGCAGTATTTT. The chain has TRBV7-2 and TRBJ2-3; D not resolved. CDR1 is SGHTA and CDR2 is FQGNSA in the germline V gene. This CDR3 is built from 12 residues. V lost 2 bases, J lost 10 bases, and 10 bases lay in between.

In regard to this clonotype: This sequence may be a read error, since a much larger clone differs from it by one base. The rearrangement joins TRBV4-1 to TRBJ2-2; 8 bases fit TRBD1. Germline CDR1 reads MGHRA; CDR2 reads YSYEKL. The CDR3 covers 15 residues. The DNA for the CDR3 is TGCACCAGCAGCCAAATGGACAGGGTCCCCGGGGAGCTGTTTTTT. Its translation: CTSSQMDRVPGELFF.

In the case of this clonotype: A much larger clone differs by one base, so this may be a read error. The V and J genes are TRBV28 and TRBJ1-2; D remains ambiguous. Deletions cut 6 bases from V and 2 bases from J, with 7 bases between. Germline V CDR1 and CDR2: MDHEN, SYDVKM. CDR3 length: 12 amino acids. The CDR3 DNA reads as TGTGCCAGCAGCCACGAAAACTATGGCTACACCTTC. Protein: CASSHENYGYTF.

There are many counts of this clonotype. The chain's CDR3 is CASSYGRGTNEKLFF. As DNA, the CDR3 is TGTGCCAGCAGTTACGGACGCGGGACTAATGAAAAACTGTTTTTT. This sequence joins TRBV6-2 or TRBV6-3 and TRBJ1-4, with no clear D. Trimming took off 2 bases at V and 2 bases at J, with 9 bases between the two ends. Germline CDR1 and CDR2: MNHEY and SVGEGT. CDR3 length: 15 amino acids.

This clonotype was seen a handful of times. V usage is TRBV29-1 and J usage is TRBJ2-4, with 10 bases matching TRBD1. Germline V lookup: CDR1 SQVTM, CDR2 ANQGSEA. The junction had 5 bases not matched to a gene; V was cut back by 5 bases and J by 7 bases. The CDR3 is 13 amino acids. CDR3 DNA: TGCAGCGTTAAACCGGGACAGGGGAACATTCAGTACTTC. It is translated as CSVKPGQGNIQYF.

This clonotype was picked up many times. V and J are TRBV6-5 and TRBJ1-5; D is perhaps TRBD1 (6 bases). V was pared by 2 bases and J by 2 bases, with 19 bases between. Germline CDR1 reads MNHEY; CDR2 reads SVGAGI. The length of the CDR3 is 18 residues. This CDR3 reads CASSYEDRIDSGNQPQHF. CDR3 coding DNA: TGTGCCAGCAGTTACGAAGACAGGATTGATTCGGGCAATCAGCCCCAGCATTTT.

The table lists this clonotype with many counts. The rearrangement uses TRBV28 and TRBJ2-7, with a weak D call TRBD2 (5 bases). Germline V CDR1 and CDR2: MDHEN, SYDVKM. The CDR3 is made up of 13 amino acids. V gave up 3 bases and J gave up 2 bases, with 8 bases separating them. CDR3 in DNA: TGTGCCAGCAGTTTCGGGAACGCCTACGAGCAGTACTTC. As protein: CASSFGNAYEQYF.

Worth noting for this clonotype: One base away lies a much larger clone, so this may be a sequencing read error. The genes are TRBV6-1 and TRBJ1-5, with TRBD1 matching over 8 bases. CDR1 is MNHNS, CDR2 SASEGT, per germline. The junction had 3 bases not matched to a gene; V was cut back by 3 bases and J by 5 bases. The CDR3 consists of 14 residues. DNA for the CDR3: TGTGCCAGCAGTGATGCAGGGGGCTATCAGCCCCAGCATTTT. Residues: CASSDAGGYQPQHF.